The clone carrying this TCR beta chain has at least ten counts. Its antigen is undetermined. This sample was included in a study of T cells after yellow fever vaccination. Regarding the study as a whole: The study noted that FACS-sorted repertoires could contain abundant clonotypes contaminating from the bulk population. The booster saw the reappearance of most primary-vaccination clones (approximately 97% CD4, 80% to 90% CD8).

The germline CDR1 and CDR2 sequences are SGDLS and YYNGEE. V was clipped by 1 base and J by 1 base, with 13 bases between them. The CDR3 spans 16 residues. Each CDR3 protein gets one entry after TCRdb re-called the 5' RACE reads with MiXCR. The data hold 200,000 to 250,000 distinct CDR3 sequences, with about 7.1% observed a single time. This chain joins TRBV9 and TRBJ2-3, with unresolved D. The sequences come from CD4+ T cells sorted from PBMCs, collected 15 days after the yellow fever booster vaccination. This receptor was identified in a man aged 25 to 40 who received the YFV17D yellow fever vaccine. The chain's CDR3 is CASSVTPSPGTDTQYF. The CDR3 bases are TGTGCCAGCAGCGTAACCCCCTCTCCCGGCACAGATACGCAGTATTTT.